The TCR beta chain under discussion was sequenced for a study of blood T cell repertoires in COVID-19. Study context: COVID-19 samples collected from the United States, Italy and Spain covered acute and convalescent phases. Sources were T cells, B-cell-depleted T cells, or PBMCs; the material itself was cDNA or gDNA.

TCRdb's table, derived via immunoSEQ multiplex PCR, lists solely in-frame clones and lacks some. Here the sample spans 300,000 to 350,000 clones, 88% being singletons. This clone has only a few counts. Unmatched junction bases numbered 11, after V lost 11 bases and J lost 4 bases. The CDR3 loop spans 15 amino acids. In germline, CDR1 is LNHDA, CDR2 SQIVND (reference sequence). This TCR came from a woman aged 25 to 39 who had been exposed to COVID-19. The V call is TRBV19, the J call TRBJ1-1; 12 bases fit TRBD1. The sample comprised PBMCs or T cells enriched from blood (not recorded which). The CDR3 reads CAACPGQGACTEAFF. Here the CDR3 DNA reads TGTGCCGCTTGTCCGGGACAGGGGGCGTGCACTGAAGCTTTCTTT.